These T cell receptor beta chains were read from a single sample in a study of a mutant IDH1 vaccine in newly diagnosed glioma. The repertoire was sequenced with immunoSEQ multiplex PCR; TCRdb's copy has only in-frame clones and lacks some. This table has around 130,000 clones, around four fifths appearing once. No antigens are known for them. The sequencing here drew on PBMCs, taken from a glioma patient whose treatment included an IDH1 peptide vaccine. These receptors were collected from a man aged 35 to 55 with glioma. The CDR3 runs from the conserved cysteine through the conserved F or W. Rows give clone size only sometimes, using once, few, many, or a class for an expanded clone.

>-|TRBV4-2|TRBJ2-1
CASSQDRLDDEQFF
>once|TRBV14|TRBJ2-7
CASSQAGGSYEQYF
>few|TRBV7-7|TRBJ2-2
CASRGTGGIGELFF
>once|TRBV12-5|TRBJ2-1
CASGRGLAGFPSSYNEQFF
>-|TRBV5-8|TRBJ2-3
CASSRGLAGAGGTQYF
>-|TRBV6-1|TRBJ1-2
CASRKTDRYGYTF
>-|TRBV10-1|TRBJ1-6
CASRSGAKNSPLHF
>-|TRBV30|TRBJ1-6
CAWSVLGPGSYNSPLHF
>-|TRBV6-5|TRBJ1-6
CASSQTQGPLHF
>once|TRBV10-2|TRBJ2-6
CASRLSRAAGSGANVLTF
>once|TRBV7-9|TRBJ2-3
CASSQGLSTQYF
>-|TRBV7-6|TRBJ2-7
CASSFDQGGSYEQYF
>few|TRBV5-4|TRBJ2-7
CASSLSGSLTSEQYF
>once|TRBV21-1|TRBJ2-7
CASSTDRASYEQYF
>once|TRBV2|TRBJ2-1
CASSDPAGRSYNEQFF
>-|TRBV15|TRBJ1-1
CATSRSLRDRAFF
>-|TRBV7-9|TRBJ1-4
CASSRGGAREKLFF
>few|TRBV6-5|TRBJ2-7
CASRLGHPPGEQYF
>few|TRBV13|TRBJ2-1
CASSSAQGVIEQFF
>once|TRBV6-1|TRBJ2-5
CASSELVGDGSQYF
>-|TRBV27|TRBJ1-6
CASASGPENSPLHF
>-|TRBV19|TRBJ1-2
CASRPGANYGYTF
>-|TRBV11-3|TRBJ2-1
CASSLDQVGNEQFF
>-|TRBV7-2|TRBJ1-2
CASSLGPGASHGYTF
>-|TRBV4-1|TRBJ2-2
CASSQESAVNTGELFF
>-|TRBV9|TRBJ2-6
CASSVEPVTGANVLTF
>-|TRBV21-1|TRBJ2-3
CASSKGPTASNGRCHGTDTQYF
>-|TRBV5-1|TRBJ2-3
CASSLASGGTSTDTQYF
>-|TRBV5-1|TRBJ2-1
CASERSTGTYNEQFF
>-|TRBV9|TRBJ2-3
CASGERRLDTQYF
>-|TRBV30|TRBJ2-5
CAWSEGQSLRWETQYF
>-|TRBV12-5|TRBJ1-5
CASGRDRGNNQPQHF
>-|TRBV2|TRBJ2-1
CASSENRGSPNEQFF
>-|TRBV6-5|TRBJ1-1
CASSYPGVYTEAFF
>-|TRBV25-1|TRBJ2-4
CASRGSGEGRYF
>-|TRBV30|TRBJ2-3
CAWSVLVGGTDTQYF
>few|TRBV29-1|TRBJ1-5
CSVGSSNQPQHF
>-|TRBV25-1|TRBJ2-3
CASKGQSTDTQYF
>-|TRBV6-6|TRBJ2-7
CASTRGGETYEQYF
>-|TRBV6-5|TRBJ1-1
CASSYLRDRLTEAFF
>-|TRBV7-3|TRBJ2-2
CASSPIPRTGGLNTGELFF
>-|TRBV18|TRBJ2-1
CASSPRGAEQFF
>-|TRBV19|TRBJ2-2
CASRGAGANTGELFF
>many|TRBV4-3|TRBJ2-2
CASSRNEGPAGELFF
>-|TRBV7-2|TRBJ2-5
CASSLWATMGQETQYF
>-|TRBV7-2|TRBJ2-7
CASSLLAGGRGSYEQYF
>-|TRBV15|TRBJ2-7
CATSRIDSSYEQYF
>-|TRBV2|TRBJ2-2
CASKVGNTGELFF
>-|TRBV7-7|TRBJ2-7
CASSLASGGIYEQYF
>-|TRBV2|TRBJ2-1
CASSEETGLNEQFF
>-|TRBV13|TRBJ1-1
CASSFPGRADTEAFF
>-|TRBV27|TRBJ2-1
CASMGPNNEQFF
>-|TRBV6-1|TRBJ1-1
CASNRGTEAFF
>few|TRBV12-5|TRBJ1-6
CASGWTGWTQGDNSPLHF
>-|TRBV2|TRBJ2-7
CASTIPGQGAYEQYF
>-|TRBV7-2|TRBJ2-1
CASSHRRGQGSGEQFF
>-|TRBV19|TRBJ2-7
CASKGGQESFYEQYF